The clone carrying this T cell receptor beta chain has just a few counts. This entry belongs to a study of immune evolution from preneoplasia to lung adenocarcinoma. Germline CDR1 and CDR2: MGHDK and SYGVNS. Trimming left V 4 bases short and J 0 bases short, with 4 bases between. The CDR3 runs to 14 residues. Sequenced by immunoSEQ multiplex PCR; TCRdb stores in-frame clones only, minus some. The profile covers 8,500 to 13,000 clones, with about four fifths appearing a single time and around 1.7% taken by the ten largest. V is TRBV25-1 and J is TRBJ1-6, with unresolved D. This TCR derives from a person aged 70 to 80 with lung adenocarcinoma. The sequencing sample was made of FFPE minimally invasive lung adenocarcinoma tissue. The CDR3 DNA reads TGTGCCAGCAGTGGTGACTCCTATAATTCACCCCTCCACTTT. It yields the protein CASSGDSYNSPLHF.